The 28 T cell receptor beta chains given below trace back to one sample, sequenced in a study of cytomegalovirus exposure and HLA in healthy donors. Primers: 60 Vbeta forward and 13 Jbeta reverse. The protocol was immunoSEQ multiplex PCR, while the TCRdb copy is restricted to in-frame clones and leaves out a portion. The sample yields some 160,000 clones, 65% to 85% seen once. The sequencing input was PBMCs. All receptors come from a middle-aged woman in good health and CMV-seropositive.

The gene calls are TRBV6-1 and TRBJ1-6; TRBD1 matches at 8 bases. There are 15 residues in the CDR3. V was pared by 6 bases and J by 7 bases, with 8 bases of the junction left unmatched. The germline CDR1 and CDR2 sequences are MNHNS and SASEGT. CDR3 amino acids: CASRRQGTENSPLHF. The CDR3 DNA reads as TGTGCCAGCAGAAGACAGGGGACGGAGAATTCACCCCTCCACTTT.

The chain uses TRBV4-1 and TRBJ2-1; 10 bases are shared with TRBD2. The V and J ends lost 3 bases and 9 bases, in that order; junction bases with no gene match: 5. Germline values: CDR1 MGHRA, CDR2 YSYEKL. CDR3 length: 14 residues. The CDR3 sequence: CASSQGGTSVEQFF. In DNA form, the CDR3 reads TGCGCCAGCAGCCAGGGAGGGACTAGCGTTGAGCAGTTCTTC.

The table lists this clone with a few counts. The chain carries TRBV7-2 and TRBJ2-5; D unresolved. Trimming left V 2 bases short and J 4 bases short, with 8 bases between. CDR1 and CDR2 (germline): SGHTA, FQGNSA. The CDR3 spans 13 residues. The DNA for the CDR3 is TGTGCCAGCAGCTTATTCAGTCTAGAGACCCAGTACTTC. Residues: CASSLFSLETQYF.

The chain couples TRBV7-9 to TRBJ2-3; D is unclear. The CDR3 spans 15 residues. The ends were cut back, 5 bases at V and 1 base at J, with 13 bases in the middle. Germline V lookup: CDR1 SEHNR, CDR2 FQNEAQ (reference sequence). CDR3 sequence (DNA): TGTGCCAGCAGCCACCCTGAAAGAGGCACAGATACGCAGTATTTT. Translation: CASSHPERGTDTQYF.

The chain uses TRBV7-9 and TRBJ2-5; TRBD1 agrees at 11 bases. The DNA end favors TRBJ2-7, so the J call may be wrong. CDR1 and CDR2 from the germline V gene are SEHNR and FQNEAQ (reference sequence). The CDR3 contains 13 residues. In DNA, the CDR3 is TGTGCCACCTCGGGACAGGGGGACTACGAGCAGTACTTC. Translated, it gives CATSGQGDYEQYF.

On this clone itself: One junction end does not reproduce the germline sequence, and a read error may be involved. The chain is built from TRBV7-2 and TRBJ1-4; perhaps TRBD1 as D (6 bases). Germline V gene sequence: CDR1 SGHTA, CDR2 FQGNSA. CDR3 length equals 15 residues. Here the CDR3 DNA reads TGTGCCAGCAACTTAGGAGGACAGCTACATGAAAAACTGTTTTTT. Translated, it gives CASNLGGQLHEKLFF. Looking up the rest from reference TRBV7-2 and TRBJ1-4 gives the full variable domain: GAGVSQSPSNKVTEKGKDVELRCDPISGHTALYWYRQSLGQGLEFLIYFQGNSAPDKSGLPSDRFSAERTGGSVSTLTIQRTQQEDSAVYLCASNLGGQLHEKLFFGSGTQLSVL.

The DNA for the CDR3 is TGTGCCAGCAGTGGATCGGGGGCCTACGAGCAGTACTTC. Translating gives CASSGSGAYEQYF. The V call is TRBV25-1, the J call TRBJ2-7, with D tentatively TRBD2 (6 bases). Germline lookup yields CDR1 MGHDK and CDR2 SYGVNS. The CDR3 contains 13 residues. V gave up 4 bases and J gave up 2 bases, with 9 bases separating them.

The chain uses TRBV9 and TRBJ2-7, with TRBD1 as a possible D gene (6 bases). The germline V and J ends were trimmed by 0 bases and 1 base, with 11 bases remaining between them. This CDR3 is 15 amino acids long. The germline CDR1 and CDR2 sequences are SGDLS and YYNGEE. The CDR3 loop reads CASSVDPGTSYEQYF. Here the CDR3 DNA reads TGTGCCAGCAGCGTAGACCCTGGGACATCCTACGAGCAGTACTTC.

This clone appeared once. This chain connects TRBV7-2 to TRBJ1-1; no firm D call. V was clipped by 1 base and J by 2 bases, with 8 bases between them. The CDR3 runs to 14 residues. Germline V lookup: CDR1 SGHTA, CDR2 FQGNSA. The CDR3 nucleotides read TGTGCCAGCAGCTTAGTTAGAGCAAACACTGAAGCTTTCTTT. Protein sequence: CASSLVRANTEAFF.

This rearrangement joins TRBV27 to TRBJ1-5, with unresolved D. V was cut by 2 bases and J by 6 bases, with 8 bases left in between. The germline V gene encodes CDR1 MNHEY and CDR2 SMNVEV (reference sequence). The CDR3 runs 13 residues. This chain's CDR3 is CASSLLGGQPQHF. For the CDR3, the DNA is TGTGCCAGCAGTTTACTTGGAGGTCAGCCCCAGCATTTT.

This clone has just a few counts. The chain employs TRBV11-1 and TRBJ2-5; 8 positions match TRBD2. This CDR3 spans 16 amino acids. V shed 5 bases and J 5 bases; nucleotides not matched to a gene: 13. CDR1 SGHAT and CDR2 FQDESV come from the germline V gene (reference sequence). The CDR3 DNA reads TGTGCCAGCAGCCCTAACGTTCGGGGGGGGTATGAGACCCAGTACTTC. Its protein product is CASSPNVRGGYETQYF.

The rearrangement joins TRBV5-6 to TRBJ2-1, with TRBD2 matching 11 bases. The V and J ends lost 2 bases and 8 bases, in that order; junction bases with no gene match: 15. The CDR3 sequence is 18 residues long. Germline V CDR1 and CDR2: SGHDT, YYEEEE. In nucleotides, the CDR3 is TGTGCCAGCAGCTTCATGGTTTTAGCGGGGGGGCCATTCCATGAGCAGTTCTTC. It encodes CASSFMVLAGGPFHEQFF.

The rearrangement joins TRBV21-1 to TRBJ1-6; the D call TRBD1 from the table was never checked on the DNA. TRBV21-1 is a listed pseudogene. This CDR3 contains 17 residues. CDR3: CASSQKTGSTYNSPLHF. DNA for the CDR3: TGTGCCAGCAGCCAAAAGACAGGGTCGACCTATAATTCACCCCTCCACTTT.

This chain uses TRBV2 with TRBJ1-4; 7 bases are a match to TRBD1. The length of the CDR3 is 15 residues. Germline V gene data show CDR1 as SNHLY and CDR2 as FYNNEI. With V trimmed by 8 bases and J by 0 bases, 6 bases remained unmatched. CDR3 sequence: CASEGQTTTNEKLFF. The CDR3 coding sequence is TGTGCCAGCGAGGGACAGACTACAACTAATGAAAAACTGTTTTTT. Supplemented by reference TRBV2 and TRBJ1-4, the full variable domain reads EPEVTQTPSHQVTQMGQEVILRCVPISNHLYFYWYRQILGQKVEFLVSFYNNEISEKSEIFDDQFSVERPDGSNFTLKIRSTKLEDSAMYFCASEGQTTTNEKLFFGSGTQLSVL.

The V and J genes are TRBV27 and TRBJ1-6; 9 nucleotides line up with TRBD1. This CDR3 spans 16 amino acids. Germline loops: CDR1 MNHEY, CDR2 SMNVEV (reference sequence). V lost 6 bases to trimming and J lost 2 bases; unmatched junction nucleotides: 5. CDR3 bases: TGTGCCAGCAGCTCACAGGGGGCGACCTATAATTCACCCCTCCACTTT. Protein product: CASSSQGATYNSPLHF.

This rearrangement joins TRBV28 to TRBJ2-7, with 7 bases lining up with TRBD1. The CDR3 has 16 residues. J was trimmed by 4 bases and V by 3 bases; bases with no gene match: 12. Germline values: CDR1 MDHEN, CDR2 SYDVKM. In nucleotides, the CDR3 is TGTGCCAGCAGTTTCTCCGGGACAGAGCCTTCTTACGAGCAGTACTTC. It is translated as CASSFSGTEPSYEQYF. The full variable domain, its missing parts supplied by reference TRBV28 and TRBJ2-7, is DVKVTQSSRYLVKRTGEKVFLECVQDMDHENMFWYRQDPGLGLRLIYFSYDVKMKEKGDIPEGYSVSREKKERFSLILESASTNQTSMYLCASSFSGTEPSYEQYFGPGTRLTVT.

The CDR3 DNA reads as TGTGCCTGGAGCGTAGTGGGGACAGTAATACAGCAGTACTTC. It specifies CAWSVVGTVIQQYF. This sequence joins TRBV30 and TRBJ2-7, with 7 nucleotides matching TRBD1. CDR3 size: 14 residues. The ends lost 3 bases at V and 8 bases at J; junction bases unmatched: 13. Germline V gene sequence: CDR1 GTSNPN, CDR2 SVGIG (reference sequence).

The CDR3 protein is CASSLDLSGGQSYNEQFF. CDR3 DNA: TGTGCCAGCAGCTTGGATCTTAGCGGGGGCCAATCCTACAATGAGCAGTTCTTC. The chain couples TRBV5-6 to TRBJ2-1; 9 positions match TRBD2. CDR3 length: 18 residues. Germline V lookup: CDR1 SGHDT, CDR2 YYEEEE. V dropped 0 bases and J dropped 1; count of bases not matched to a gene: 8.

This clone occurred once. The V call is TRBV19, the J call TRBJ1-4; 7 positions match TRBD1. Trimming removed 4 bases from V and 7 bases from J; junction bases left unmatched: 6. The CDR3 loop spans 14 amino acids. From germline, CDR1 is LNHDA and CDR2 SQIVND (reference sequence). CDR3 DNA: TGTGCCAGTAGTAGGGACAGAAGAATTGAAAAACTGTTTTTT. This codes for CASSRDRRIEKLFF. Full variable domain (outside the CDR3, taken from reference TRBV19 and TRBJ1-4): DGGITQSPKYLFRKEGQNVTLSCEQNLNHDAMYWYRQDPGQGLRLIYYSQIVNDFQKGDIAEGYSVSREKKESFPLTVTSAQKNPTAFYLCASSRDRRIEKLFFGSGTQLSVL.

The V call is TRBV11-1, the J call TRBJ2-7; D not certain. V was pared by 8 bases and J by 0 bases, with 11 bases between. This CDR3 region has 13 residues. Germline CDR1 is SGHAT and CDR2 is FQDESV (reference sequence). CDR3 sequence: CASGDQSSYEQYF. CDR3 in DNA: TGTGCCAGCGGAGACCAAAGCTCCTACGAGCAGTACTTC.

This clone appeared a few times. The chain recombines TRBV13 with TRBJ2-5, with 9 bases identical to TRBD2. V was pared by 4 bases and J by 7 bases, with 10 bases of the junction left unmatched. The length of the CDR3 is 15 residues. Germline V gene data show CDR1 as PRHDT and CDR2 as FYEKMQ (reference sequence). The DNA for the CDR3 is TGTGCCAGCAGCTCAAAGCGGGGGGAGGAGGGGACCCAGTACTTC. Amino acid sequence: CASSSKRGEEGTQYF.

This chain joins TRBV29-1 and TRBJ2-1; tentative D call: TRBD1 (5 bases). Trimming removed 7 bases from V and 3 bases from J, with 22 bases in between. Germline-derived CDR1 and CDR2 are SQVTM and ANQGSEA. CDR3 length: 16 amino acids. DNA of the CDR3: TGCAGCGCCAAGCCAACAGCCGACAGATTCTACAATGAGCAGTTCTTC. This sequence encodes CSAKPTADRFYNEQFF.

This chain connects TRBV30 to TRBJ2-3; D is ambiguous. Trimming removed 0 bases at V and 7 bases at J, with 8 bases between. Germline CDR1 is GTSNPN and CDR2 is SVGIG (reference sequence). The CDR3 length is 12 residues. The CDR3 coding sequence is TGTGCCTGGAGTGTACTCGATAATACGCAGTATTTT. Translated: CAWSVLDNTQYF. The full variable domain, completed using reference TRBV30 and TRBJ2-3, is SQTIHQWPATLVQPVGSPLSLECTVEGTSNPNLYWYRQAAGRGLQLLFYSVGIGQISSEVPQNLSASRPQDRQFILSSKKLLLSDSGFYLCAWSVLDNTQYFGPGTRLTVL.

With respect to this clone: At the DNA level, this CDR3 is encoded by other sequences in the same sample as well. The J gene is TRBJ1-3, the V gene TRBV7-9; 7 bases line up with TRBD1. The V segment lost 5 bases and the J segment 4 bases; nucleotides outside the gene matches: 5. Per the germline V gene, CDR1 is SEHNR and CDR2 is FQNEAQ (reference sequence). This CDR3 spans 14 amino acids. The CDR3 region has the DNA TGTGCCAGCAGCCCAACAGGGGTCGGAAACACCATATATTTT. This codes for CASSPTGVGNTIYF.

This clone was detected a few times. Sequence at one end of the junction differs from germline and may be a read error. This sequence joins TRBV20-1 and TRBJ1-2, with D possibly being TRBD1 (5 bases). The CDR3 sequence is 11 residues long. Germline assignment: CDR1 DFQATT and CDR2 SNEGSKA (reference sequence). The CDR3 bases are TGCAGTGCTGGAGACAGTTATGGCTACACCTTC. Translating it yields CSAGDSYGYTF.

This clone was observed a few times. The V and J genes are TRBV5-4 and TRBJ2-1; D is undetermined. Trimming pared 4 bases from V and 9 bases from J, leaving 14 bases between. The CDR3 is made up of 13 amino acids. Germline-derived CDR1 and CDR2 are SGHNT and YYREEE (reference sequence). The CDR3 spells CASSPGQVSEQFF. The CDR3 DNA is TGTGCCAGCAGCCCTGGGCAGGTGAGTGAGCAGTTCTTC.

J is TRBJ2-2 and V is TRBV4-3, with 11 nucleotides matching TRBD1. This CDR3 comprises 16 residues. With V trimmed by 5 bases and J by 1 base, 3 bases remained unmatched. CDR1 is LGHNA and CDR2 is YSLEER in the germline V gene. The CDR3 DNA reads TGCGCCAGCAGCGGGGGACAGGGGGTGAACACCGGGGAGCTGTTTTTT. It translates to CASSGGQGVNTGELFF.

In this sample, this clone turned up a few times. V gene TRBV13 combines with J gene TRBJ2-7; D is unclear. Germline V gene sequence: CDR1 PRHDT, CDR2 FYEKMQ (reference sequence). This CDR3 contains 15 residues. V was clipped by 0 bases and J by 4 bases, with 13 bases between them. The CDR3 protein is CASSLGDNSPYEQYF. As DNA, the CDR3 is TGTGCCAGCAGCTTAGGAGACAACTCCCCGTACGAGCAGTACTTC.